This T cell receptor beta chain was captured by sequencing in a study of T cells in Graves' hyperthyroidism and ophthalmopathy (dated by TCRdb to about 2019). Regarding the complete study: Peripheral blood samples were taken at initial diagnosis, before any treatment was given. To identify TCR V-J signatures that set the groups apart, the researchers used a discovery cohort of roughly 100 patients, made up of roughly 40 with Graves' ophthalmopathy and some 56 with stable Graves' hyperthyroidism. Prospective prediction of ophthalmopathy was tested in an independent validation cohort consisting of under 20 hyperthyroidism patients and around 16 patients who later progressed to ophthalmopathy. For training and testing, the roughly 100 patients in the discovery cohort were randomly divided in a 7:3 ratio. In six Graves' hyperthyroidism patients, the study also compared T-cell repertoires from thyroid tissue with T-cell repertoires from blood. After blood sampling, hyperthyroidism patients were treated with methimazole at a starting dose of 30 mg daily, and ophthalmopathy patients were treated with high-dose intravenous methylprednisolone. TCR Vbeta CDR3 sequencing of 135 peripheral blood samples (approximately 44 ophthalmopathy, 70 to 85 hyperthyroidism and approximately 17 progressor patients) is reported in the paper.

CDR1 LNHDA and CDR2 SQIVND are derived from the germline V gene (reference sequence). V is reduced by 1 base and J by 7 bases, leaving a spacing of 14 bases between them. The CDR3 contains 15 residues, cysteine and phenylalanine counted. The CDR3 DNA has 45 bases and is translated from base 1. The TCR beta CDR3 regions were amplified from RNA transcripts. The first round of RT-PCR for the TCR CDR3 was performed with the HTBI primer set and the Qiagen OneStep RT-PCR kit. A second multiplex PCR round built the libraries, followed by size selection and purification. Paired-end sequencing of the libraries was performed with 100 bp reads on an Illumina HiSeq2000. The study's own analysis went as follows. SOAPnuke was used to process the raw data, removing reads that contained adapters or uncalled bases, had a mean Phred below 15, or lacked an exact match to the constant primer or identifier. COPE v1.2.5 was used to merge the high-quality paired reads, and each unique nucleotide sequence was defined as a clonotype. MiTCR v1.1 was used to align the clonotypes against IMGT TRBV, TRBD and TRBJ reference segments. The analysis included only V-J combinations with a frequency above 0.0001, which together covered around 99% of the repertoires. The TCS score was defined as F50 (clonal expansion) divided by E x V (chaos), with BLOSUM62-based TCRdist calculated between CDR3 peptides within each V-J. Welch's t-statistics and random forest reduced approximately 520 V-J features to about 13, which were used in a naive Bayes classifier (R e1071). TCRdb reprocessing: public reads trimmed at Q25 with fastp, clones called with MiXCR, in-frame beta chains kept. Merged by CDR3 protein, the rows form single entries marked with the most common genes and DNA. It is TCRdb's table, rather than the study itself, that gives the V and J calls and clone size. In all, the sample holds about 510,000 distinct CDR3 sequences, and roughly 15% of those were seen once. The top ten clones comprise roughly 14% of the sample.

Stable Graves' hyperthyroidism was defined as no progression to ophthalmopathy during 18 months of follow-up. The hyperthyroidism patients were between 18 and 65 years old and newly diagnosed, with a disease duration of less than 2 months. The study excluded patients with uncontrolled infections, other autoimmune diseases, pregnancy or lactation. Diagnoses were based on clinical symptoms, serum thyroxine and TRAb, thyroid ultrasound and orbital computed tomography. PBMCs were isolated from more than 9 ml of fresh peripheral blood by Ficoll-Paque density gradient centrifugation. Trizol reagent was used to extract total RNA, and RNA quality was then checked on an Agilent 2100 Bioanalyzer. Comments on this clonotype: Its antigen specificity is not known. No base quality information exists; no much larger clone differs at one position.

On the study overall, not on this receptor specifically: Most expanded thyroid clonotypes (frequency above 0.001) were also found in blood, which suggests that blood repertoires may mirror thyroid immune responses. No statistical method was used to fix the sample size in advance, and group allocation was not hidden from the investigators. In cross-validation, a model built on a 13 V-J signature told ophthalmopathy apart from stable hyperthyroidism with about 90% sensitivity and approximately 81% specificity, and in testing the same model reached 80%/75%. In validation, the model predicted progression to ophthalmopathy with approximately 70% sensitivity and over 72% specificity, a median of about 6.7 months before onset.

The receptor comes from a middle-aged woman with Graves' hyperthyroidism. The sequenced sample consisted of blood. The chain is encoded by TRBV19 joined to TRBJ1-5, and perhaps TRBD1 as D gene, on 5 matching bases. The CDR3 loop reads CASSIVIGAGQPQHF. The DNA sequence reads TGTGCCAGTAGTATAGTTATCGGGGCTGGACAGCCCCAGCATTTT.